What follows are 27 T cell receptor beta chains derived from one specimen sequenced in a study of OX40 agonist ivuxolimab in advanced cancers. Generated by immunoSEQ multiplex PCR, the TCRdb table keeps only in-frame clones and is missing some. Of 70,000 or so clones listed, about 80% are singletons. The sample here was CD4+ or CD8+ T cells sorted from blood, taken in a trial of the OX40 agonist ivuxolimab. These receptors all come from an adult with an advanced solid tumor such as melanoma, head and neck, liver or kidney cancer.

The J gene is TRBJ1-1, the V gene TRBV19; D is unresolved. This CDR3 comprises 15 residues. V gave up 5 bases and J gave up 3 bases, with 16 bases separating them. Germline V CDR1 and CDR2: LNHDA, SQIVND (reference sequence). CDR3 DNA: TGTGCCAGTAGTTTACGGGCCGGAGGCCACACTGAAGCTTTCTTT. It yields the protein CASSLRAGGHTEAFF.

The chain combines TRBV9 with TRBJ2-2, with 7 nucleotides matching TRBD2. Losses at the gene ends were 4 bases for V and 4 bases for J; bases not matched to a gene: 13. CDR3 size: 17 residues. From germline, CDR1 is SGDLS and CDR2 YYNGEE. CDR3 DNA: TGTGCCAGCAGCCCGCAGGTGGGCGGGAGTGTCACCGGGGAGCTGTTTTTT. It yields the protein CASSPQVGGSVTGELFF.

The chain carries TRBV27 and TRBJ2-7; D may be TRBD2 (7 bases). CDR3 length equals 16 residues. Trimming stripped 4 bases from V and 2 bases from J, with 18 bases between. CDR1 and CDR2 from the germline V gene are MNHEY and SMNVEV (reference sequence). DNA of the CDR3: TGTGCCAGCAGTTCGCGAGGGGGAGGGGCGGCCTACGAGCAGTACTTC. Protein: CASSSRGGGAAYEQYF.

V usage is TRBV10-3 and J usage is TRBJ2-3; TRBD2 aligns across 7 bases. Trimming removed 4 bases from V and 4 bases from J; junction bases left unmatched: 8. The CDR3 length is 15 residues. Germline V gene sequence: CDR1 ENHRY, CDR2 SYGVKD. The CDR3 loop is CAISGGGARPDTQYF. The CDR3, as DNA: TGTGCCATCAGTGGGGGGGGAGCGAGGCCAGATACGCAGTATTTT.

The rearrangement joins TRBV28 to TRBJ2-1; D gene ambiguous. This CDR3 has 15 residues. Trimming cost V 6 bases and J 0 bases, with 12 bases left between them. The germline gives CDR1 MDHEN, CDR2 SYDVKM. The CDR3 spells CASSLASNSYNEQFF. The CDR3 bases are TGTGCCAGCAGCCTCGCCTCAAACTCCTACAATGAGCAGTTCTTC. The variable domain in full, completed from reference TRBV28 and TRBJ2-1, reads DVKVTQSSRYLVKRTGEKVFLECVQDMDHENMFWYRQDPGLGLRLIYFSYDVKMKEKGDIPEGYSVSREKKERFSLILESASTNQTSMYLCASSLASNSYNEQFFGPGTRLTVL.

This rearrangement joins TRBV18 to TRBJ1-1; no firm D call. Germline V gives CDR1 KGHSH, CDR2 LQKENI. V gave up 4 bases and J gave up 1 base, with 7 bases separating them. CDR3 length: 13 amino acids. CDR3 protein: CASSRTENTEAFF. DNA for the CDR3: TGTGCCAGCTCACGAACTGAGAACACTGAAGCTTTCTTT.

The gene calls are TRBV5-1 and TRBJ1-2, with 8 bases aligning to TRBD1. V trimming: 0 bases; J trimming: 3 bases; junction bases outside the gene matches: 4. From germline, CDR1 is SGHRS and CDR2 YFSETQ. There are 15 residues in the CDR3. The CDR3: CASSLDVTGDYGYTF. The CDR3 coding sequence is TGCGCCAGCAGCTTGGATGTGACAGGGGACTATGGCTACACCTTC.

The chain links TRBV4-1 to TRBJ2-6; 9 bases align to TRBD1. CDR3 size: 19 residues. V was pared by 4 bases and J by 2 bases, with 12 bases of the junction left unmatched. From germline, CDR1 is MGHRA and CDR2 YSYEKL. The CDR3 sequence is CASSRPGQGGPAGANVLTF. In nucleotides, the CDR3 is TGCGCCAGCAGCCGCCCGGGACAGGGTGGACCCGCTGGGGCCAACGTCCTGACTTTC.

The chain employs TRBV18 and TRBJ2-7; 9 bases are shared with TRBD1. Germline CDR1 is KGHSH and CDR2 is LQKENI. CDR3 length: 15 residues. V trimming: 4 bases; J trimming: 0 bases; junction bases outside the gene matches: 4. CDR3 in amino acids: CASSLGQGHSYEQYF. The CDR3 DNA sequence: TGTGCCAGCTCACTCGGACAGGGGCACTCCTACGAGCAGTACTTC.

The rearrangement uses TRBV1 and TRBJ2-2; TRBD1 is taken as the D call from the table, unchecked against the DNA. TRBV1 is an annotated pseudogene. The CDR3 is 16 residues long. This CDR3 reads CTSRQTGTTNTGELFF. In DNA form, the CDR3 reads TGCACCAGCAGGCAAACCGGGACAACGAACACCGGGGAGCTGTTTTTT.

The chain has TRBV2 and TRBJ2-3, with D possibly TRBD2 on 5 matching bases. Trimming shortened V by 8 bases and J by 0 bases, and 15 bases separated the two germline ends. Germline CDR1 SNHLY, CDR2 FYNNEI. There are 15 residues in the CDR3. The CDR3 reads CASLLSWTSTDTQYF. DNA of the CDR3: TGTGCCAGCCTATTAAGTTGGACTAGCACAGATACGCAGTATTTT.

The chain is built from TRBV5-4 and TRBJ1-2, with a weak D call TRBD1 (6 bases). The CDR3 length is 15 residues. Trimming removed 0 bases from V and 3 bases from J, with 12 bases in between. Germline CDR1 reads SGHNT; CDR2 reads YYREEE (reference sequence). The CDR3 protein is CASSLGGAQDYGYTF. CDR3 nucleotide sequence: TGTGCCAGCAGCTTGGGGGGGGCGCAGGACTATGGCTACACCTTC.

V and J are TRBV28 and TRBJ1-5, with D possibly TRBD1 on 6 matching bases. Germline CDR1 and CDR2: MDHEN and SYDVKM. V was clipped by 10 bases and J by 4 bases, with 14 bases between them. There are 13 residues in the CDR3. The CDR3 loop is CAIEGGANQPQHF. The CDR3 region has the DNA TGTGCCATAGAGGGGGGAGCAAATCAGCCCCAGCATTTT.

The V call is TRBV9, the J call TRBJ2-1; 11 bases match TRBD2. CDR1 and CDR2 from the germline V gene are SGDLS and YYNGEE. The CDR3 is 15 residues long. V shed 3 bases, J shed 3 bases, and the junction held 2 bases outside the gene matches. The CDR3 region has the DNA TGTGCCAGCAGCGCGGGACTAGCGGTCTACAATGAGCAGTTCTTC. Amino acids: CASSAGLAVYNEQFF.

The J gene is TRBJ2-3, the V gene TRBV4-2; weak D call: TRBD1 (6 bases). The CDR3 spans 16 residues. V was trimmed by 5 bases and J by 2 bases, leaving 17 bases between them. CDR1 and CDR2 (germline): LGHNA, YNFKEQ. DNA of the CDR3: TGTGCCAGCAGCGCTGTCCAGGGGTCTCACACAGATACGCAGTATTTT. Its protein product is CASSAVQGSHTDTQYF.

The chain has TRBV5-1 and TRBJ2-2, with 7 positions matching TRBD2. V lost 5 bases, J lost 4 bases, and 8 bases stayed unmatched. The CDR3 covers 15 residues. Germline V gives CDR1 SGHRS, CDR2 YFSETQ. The DNA of the CDR3 is TGCGCCAGCAGGAGGGACCCGGGGGGCACCGGGGAGCTGTTTTTT. Translated: CASRRDPGGTGELFF.

The chain recombines TRBV5-1 with TRBJ2-5, with D perhaps matching TRBD1 (5 bases). There are 16 residues in the CDR3. V was shortened by 0 bases and J by 1 base, with 13 bases between the two germline ends. Germline-derived CDR1 and CDR2 are SGHRS and YFSETQ. As DNA, the CDR3 is TGCGCCAGCAGCTTGGAGACAGCCGCCGCCCAAGAGACCCAGTACTTC. This encodes CASSLETAAAQETQYF.

The chain links TRBV7-7 to TRBJ2-3, with 7 bases matching TRBD1. This CDR3 region has 15 residues. Germline V gives CDR1 SSHAT, CDR2 FNYEAQ (reference sequence). With V trimmed by 2 bases and J by 2 bases, 4 bases remained unmatched. The CDR3 DNA is TGTGCCAGCAGCTTAAGACAGGGAAACACAGATACGCAGTATTTT. It encodes CASSLRQGNTDTQYF.

The chain recombines TRBV19 with TRBJ2-1; D remains unclear. Trimming stripped 7 bases from V and 7 bases from J, with 14 bases between. This CDR3 is 13 amino acids long. Germline V gene data show CDR1 as LNHDA and CDR2 as SQIVND (reference sequence). The CDR3 DNA reads as TGTGCCAGTACTACCCCAGCTCGGAATGAGCAGTTCTTC. Protein product: CASTTPARNEQFF.

The chain couples TRBV2 to TRBJ1-6, with 8 bases matching TRBD1. With V trimmed by 2 bases and J by 10 bases, 7 bases remained unmatched. This CDR3 is built from 15 residues. Germline V lookup: CDR1 SNHLY, CDR2 FYNNEI. The CDR3 is CASSELQGAQSPLHF. DNA of the CDR3: TGTGCCAGCAGTGAATTGCAGGGGGCGCAGTCACCCCTCCACTTT. The complete variable domain, with remaining parts taken from reference TRBV2 and TRBJ1-6, reads EPEVTQTPSHQVTQMGQEVILRCVPISNHLYFYWYRQILGQKVEFLVSFYNNEISEKSEIFDDQFSVERPDGSNFTLKIRSTKLEDSAMYFCASSELQGAQSPLHFGNGTRLTVT.

The chain combines TRBV4-1 with TRBJ2-3, with D possibly being TRBD2 (6 bases). CDR1 is MGHRA and CDR2 is YSYEKL in the germline V gene. Between the trimmed V and J ends, which lost 1 base and 3 bases, there was a span of 14 bases. The CDR3 totals 16 residues. CDR3 in DNA: TGCGCCAGCAGCCAAGTTAAGGCGGGGTTTACAGATACGCAGTATTTT. It translates to CASSQVKAGFTDTQYF.

The chain recombines TRBV9 with TRBJ2-3, with TRBD2 matching over 12 bases. The germline CDR1 and CDR2 sequences are SGDLS and YYNGEE. The CDR3 length is 17 residues. With V trimmed by 3 bases and J by 6 bases, 11 bases remained unmatched. The CDR3 DNA reads as TGTGCCAGCAGCGCTCCTATTAGACTAGCGGGGGTGGATACGCAGTATTTT. This sequence encodes CASSAPIRLAGVDTQYF.

Here the CDR3 DNA reads TGTGCCAGCAGCGTAGGTCCAACTAATGAAAAACTGTTTTTT. Protein sequence: CASSVGPTNEKLFF. The rearrangement joins TRBV9 to TRBJ1-4; the D is unclear. CDR3 length: 14 amino acids. Trimming left V 0 bases short and J 0 bases short, with 3 bases between. CDR1 and CDR2 (germline): SGDLS, YYNGEE.

DNA for the CDR3: TGTGCCAGCAGCTCCAGGACTCGGCGCAATGAGCAGTTCTTC. Translated, it gives CASSSRTRRNEQFF. The chain joins TRBV7-8 to TRBJ2-1; a possible D gene is TRBD2 (5 bases). The CDR3 has 14 residues. The germline CDR1 and CDR2 sequences are SGHVS and FQNEAQ. Trimming removed 4 bases from V and 6 bases from J, with 13 bases in between. The full variable domain, rest sourced from reference TRBV7-8 and TRBJ2-1, is GAGVSQSPRYKVAKRGQDVALRCDPISGHVSLFWYQQALGQGPEFLTYFQNEAQLDKSGLPSDRFFAERPEGSVSTLKIQRTQQEDSAVYLCASSSRTRRNEQFFGPGTRLTVL.

The chain recombines TRBV7-9 with TRBJ2-3; D possibly corresponds to TRBD2 (6 bases). The CDR3 runs 12 residues. Per germline, CDR1 SEHNR and CDR2 FQNEAQ (reference sequence). V was clipped by 5 bases and J by 7 bases, with 10 bases between them. The CDR3 sequence: CASSRELHTQYF. CDR3 bases: TGTGCCAGCAGCCGGGAGCTTCATACGCAGTATTTT.

V gene TRBV5-6 combines with J gene TRBJ2-5, with TRBD1 matching over 7 bases. Unmatched junction bases numbered 10, after V lost 4 bases and J lost 7 bases. The germline V gene encodes CDR1 SGHDT and CDR2 YYEEEE. There are 14 residues in the CDR3. This CDR3 reads CASSTTGVLGTQYF. The CDR3 nucleotides read TGTGCCAGCAGCACCACAGGGGTCTTGGGGACCCAGTACTTC.

There are a few counts of this clone. The rearrangement uses TRBV5-1 and TRBJ2-5, with D perhaps matching TRBD1 or TRBD2 (5 bases each). Germline CDR1 is SGHRS and CDR2 is YFSETQ. V lost 1 base, J lost 4 bases, and 20 bases lay in between. CDR3 size: 17 residues. CDR3 protein: CASSLTGLGVWGETQYF. CDR3 bases: TGCGCCAGCAGCTTGACAGGACTTGGGGTGTGGGGAGAGACCCAGTACTTC.